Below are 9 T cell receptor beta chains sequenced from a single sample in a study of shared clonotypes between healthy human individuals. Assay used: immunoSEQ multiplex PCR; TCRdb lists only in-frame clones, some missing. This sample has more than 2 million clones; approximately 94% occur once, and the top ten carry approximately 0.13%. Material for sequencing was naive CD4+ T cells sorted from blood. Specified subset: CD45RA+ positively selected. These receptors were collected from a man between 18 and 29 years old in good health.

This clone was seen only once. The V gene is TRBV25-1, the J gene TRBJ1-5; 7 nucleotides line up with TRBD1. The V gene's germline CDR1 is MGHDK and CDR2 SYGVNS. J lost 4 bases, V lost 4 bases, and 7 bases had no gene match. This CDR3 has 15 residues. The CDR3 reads CASSGATGVNQPQHF. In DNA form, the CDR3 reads TGTGCCAGCAGTGGGGCCACAGGGGTTAATCAGCCCCAGCATTTT.

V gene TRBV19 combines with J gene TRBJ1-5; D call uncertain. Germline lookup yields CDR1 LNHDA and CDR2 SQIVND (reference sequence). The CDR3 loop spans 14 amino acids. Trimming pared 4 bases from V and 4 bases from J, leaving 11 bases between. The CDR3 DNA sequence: TGTGCCAGTAGTAGGGCGGGAAAGAATCAGCCCCAGCATTTT. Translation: CASSRAGKNQPQHF.

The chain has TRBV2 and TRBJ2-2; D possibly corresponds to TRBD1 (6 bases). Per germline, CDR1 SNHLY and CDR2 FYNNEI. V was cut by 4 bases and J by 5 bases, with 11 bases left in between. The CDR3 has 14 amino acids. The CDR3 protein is CASSVRTGTGELFF. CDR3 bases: TGTGCCAGCAGTGTCCGAACAGGGACCGGGGAGCTGTTTTTT.

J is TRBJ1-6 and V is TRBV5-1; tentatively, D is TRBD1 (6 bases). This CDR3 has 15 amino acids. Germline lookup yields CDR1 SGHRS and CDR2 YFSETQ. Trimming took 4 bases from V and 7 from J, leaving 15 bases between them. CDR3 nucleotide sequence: TGCGCCAGCAGCCGGTCCGGGACATCAAATTCACCCCTCCACTTT. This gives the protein CASSRSGTSNSPLHF.

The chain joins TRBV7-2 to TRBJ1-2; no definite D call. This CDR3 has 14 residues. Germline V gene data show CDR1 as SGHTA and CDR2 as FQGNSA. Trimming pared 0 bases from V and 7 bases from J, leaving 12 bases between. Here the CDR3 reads CASSLAGQLGGYTF. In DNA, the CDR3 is TGTGCCAGCAGCTTAGCAGGCCAACTGGGTGGCTACACCTTC.

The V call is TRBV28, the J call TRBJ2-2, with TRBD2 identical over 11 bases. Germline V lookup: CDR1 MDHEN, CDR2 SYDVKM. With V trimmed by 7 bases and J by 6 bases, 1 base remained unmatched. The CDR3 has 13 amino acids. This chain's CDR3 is CASKLAGAGELFF. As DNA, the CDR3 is TGTGCCAGCAAACTAGCGGGAGCCGGGGAGCTGTTTTTT.

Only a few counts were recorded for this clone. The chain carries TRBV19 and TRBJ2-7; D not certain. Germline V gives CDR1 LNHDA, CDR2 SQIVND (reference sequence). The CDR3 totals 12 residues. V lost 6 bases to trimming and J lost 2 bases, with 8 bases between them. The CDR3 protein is CASRDITYEQYF. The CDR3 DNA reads TGTGCCAGTAGAGACATTACCTACGAGCAGTACTTC.

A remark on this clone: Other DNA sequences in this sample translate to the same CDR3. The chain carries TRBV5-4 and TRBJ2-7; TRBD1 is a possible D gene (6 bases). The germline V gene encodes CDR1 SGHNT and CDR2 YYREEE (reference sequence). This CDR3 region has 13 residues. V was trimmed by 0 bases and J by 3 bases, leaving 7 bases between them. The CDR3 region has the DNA TGTGCCAGCAGCTTGGCCAGGGGCTACGAGCAGTACTTC. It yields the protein CASSLARGYEQYF.

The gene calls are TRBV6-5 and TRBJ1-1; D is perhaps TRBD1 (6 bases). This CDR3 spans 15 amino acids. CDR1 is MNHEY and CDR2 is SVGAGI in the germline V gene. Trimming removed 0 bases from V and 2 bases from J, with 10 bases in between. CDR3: CASSYSRGGNTEAFF. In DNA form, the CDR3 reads TGTGCCAGCAGTTACTCTCGAGGGGGTAACACTGAAGCTTTCTTT.